The 19 T cell receptor beta chains listed next were all sequenced from one sample in a study of response to subunit inactivated influenza vaccine. TCRdb re-called the RT-PCR reads with MiXCR, one entry per CDR3 protein. The sample shows hundreds of thousands of distinct CDR3 sequences, 11% of them seen only once. These data were also filed under a second study, of T cells expressing NK-cell markers. That work contributes: For TCR beta, cDNA was produced by 5'RACE template switching with UMIs.

The material was PBMCs from blood, obtained on the day of vaccination. All receptors derive from a man aged 50 or older who received an inactivated influenza vaccine.

The V call is TRBV12-3 or TRBV12-4, the J call TRBJ2-1; D unresolved. Trimming removed 7 bases at V and 2 bases at J, with 15 bases between. The CDR3 runs to 15 residues. The CDR3 is CASMMTVRPYNEQFF. The CDR3 DNA reads TGTGCCAGCATGATGACCGTGAGACCCTACAATGAGCAGTTCTTC.

This rearrangement joins TRBV5-6 to TRBJ1-2, with 11 bases fitting TRBD1. Germline CDR1 reads SGHDT; CDR2 reads YYEEEE. The CDR3 runs to 15 residues. Germline trimming cut 4 bases from V and 3 bases from J; bases unmatched to any gene: 5. Here the CDR3 DNA reads TGTGCCAGCAGCACCCGGACAGGGGGCGACTATGGCTACACCTTC. Residues: CASSTRTGGDYGYTF.

This clonotype has only a few counts. The chain joins TRBV7-8 to TRBJ1-6; 8 bases fit TRBD1. The V gene end was trimmed by 6 bases and the J gene end by 9 bases; junction bases not matched to a gene: 10. Germline CDR1 is SGHVS and CDR2 is FQNEAQ. The CDR3 has 15 amino acids. DNA for the CDR3: TGTGCCAGCAGTTTTTTCGACAGGGGTTTTTCACCCCTCCACTTT. Protein product: CASSFFDRGFSPLHF.

This rearrangement joins TRBV5-1 to TRBJ1-1; D is perhaps TRBD1 (5 bases). Germline CDR1 is SGHRS and CDR2 is YFSETQ. The CDR3 is made up of 15 amino acids. V dropped 1 base and J dropped 5 bases, with 15 bases sitting between them. CDR3 loop: CASSLLGQVGTEAFF. CDR3 nucleotide sequence: TGCGCCAGCAGCTTGCTGGGGCAGGTCGGGACTGAAGCTTTCTTT.

The chain recombines TRBV7-2 with TRBJ1-5; D uncertain. CDR1 SGHTA and CDR2 FQGNSA come from the germline V gene. V was trimmed by 1 base and J by 7 bases, leaving 14 bases between them. CDR3 size: 15 residues. In DNA form, the CDR3 reads TGTGCCAGCAGCTTAGTAGGCAGCTCGCTCCAGCCCCAGCATTTT. Its protein is CASSLVGSSLQPQHF.

This clonotype appeared a few times. This chain connects TRBV4-1 to TRBJ2-3; D might be TRBD1 or TRBD2, each matching 5 bases. Germline CDR1 is MGHRA and CDR2 is YSYEKL. V was clipped by 5 bases and J by 6 bases, with 21 bases between them. The CDR3 extends over 16 amino acids. CDR3 nucleotides: TGCGCCAGCAGCTCCCGCGGGCAGGGACGGTCGGATACGCAGTATTTT. Translation: CASSSRGQGRSDTQYF.

This clonotype was counted many times. CDR3 coding DNA: TGCAGCGTGGTCGGACTAGCGGGAGTGCCCTACGAGCAGTACTTC. Residues: CSVVGLAGVPYEQYF. The chain has TRBV29-1 and TRBJ2-7, with 13 bases lining up with TRBD2. V shed 6 bases, J shed 2 bases, and the junction held 7 bases outside the gene matches. The CDR3 is made up of 15 amino acids. Germline V CDR1 and CDR2: SQVTM, ANQGSEA.

The table lists this clonotype with a few counts. The rearrangement joins TRBV19 to TRBJ2-4, with unresolved D. Trimming removed 0 bases from V and 0 bases from J, with 12 bases in between. Germline CDR1 LNHDA, CDR2 SQIVND (reference sequence). This CDR3 has 17 amino acids. The CDR3 nucleotides are TGTGCCAGTAGTATAGATCGGTGGCAGGAAGCCAAAAACATTCAGTACTTC. This translates into CASSIDRWQEAKNIQYF. Full variable domain (missing parts from reference TRBV19 and TRBJ2-4): DGGITQSPKYLFRKEGQNVTLSCEQNLNHDAMYWYRQDPGQGLRLIYYSQIVNDFQKGDIAEGYSVSREKKESFPLTVTSAQKNPTAFYLCASSIDRWQEAKNIQYFGAGTRLSVL.

J is TRBJ1-2 and V is TRBV12-3 or TRBV12-4; weak D call: TRBD1 (5 bases). V lost 5 bases, J lost 3 bases, and 19 bases lay in between. This CDR3 contains 16 residues. CDR3 bases: TGTGCCAGCAGTCCTACCCTCCTCGCAGGGCACTATGGCTACACCTTC. Translation gives CASSPTLLAGHYGYTF.

This clonotype was observed at least ten times. The J gene is TRBJ1-1, the V gene TRBV7-9; D gene uncertain. V dropped 9 bases and J dropped 0 bases, with 14 bases sitting between them. The CDR3 contains 14 residues. Germline V gene lookup returns CDR1 SEHNR and CDR2 FQNEAQ (reference sequence). Here the CDR3 DNA reads TGTGCCAGTCTTAAGGGAACGCTGAACACTGAAGCTTTCTTT. As protein: CASLKGTLNTEAFF.

This sequence joins TRBV20-1 and TRBJ2-2; maybe TRBD1 (6 bases). This CDR3 comprises 15 residues. Per germline, CDR1 DFQATT and CDR2 SNEGSKA (reference sequence). The V end was cut by 3 bases, the J end by 0 bases, with 11 bases between. This chain's CDR3 is CSASRRGANTGELFF. The CDR3 bases are TGCAGTGCTAGCCGCAGGGGAGCGAACACCGGGGAGCTGTTTTTT.

This clonotype showed up many times. This sequence joins TRBV12-3 or TRBV12-4 and TRBJ2-1, with D possibly being TRBD1 (6 bases). The CDR3 contains 12 residues. V was pared by 5 bases and J by 10 bases, with 12 bases between. Written as DNA, the CDR3 is TGTGCCAGCAGTCCAGGGGTTCGGGAGCAGTTCTTC. Encoded protein: CASSPGVREQFF.

This chain uses TRBV4-3 with TRBJ2-3, with 7 bases lining up with TRBD2. With V trimmed by 2 bases and J by 0 bases, 5 bases remained unmatched. Germline V gene sequence: CDR1 LGHNA, CDR2 YSLEER. The CDR3 spans 16 residues. The CDR3 DNA sequence: TGCGCCAGCAGCCAAACCCTGGGGGGGAGCACAGATACGCAGTATTTT. Protein product: CASSQTLGGSTDTQYF.

The CDR3 sequence is CASSLASLRLAGVIYEQYF. CDR3 coding DNA: TGTGCCAGCAGCTTAGCGTCACTAAGACTAGCGGGGGTGATCTACGAGCAGTACTTC. The chain carries TRBV7-8 and TRBJ2-7; 12 bases align to TRBD2. The J segment lost 3 bases and the V segment lost 0 bases, leaving 12 bases of the junction unmatched. Germline CDR1 is SGHVS and CDR2 is FQNEAQ. The CDR3 runs 19 residues.

This clonotype was seen at least ten times. The chain employs TRBV12-3 or TRBV12-4 and TRBJ2-2, with D possibly being TRBD2 (7 bases). The CDR3 sequence is 16 residues long. V lost 6 bases to trimming and J lost 4 bases, with 18 bases between them. This CDR3 reads CASRYGLGQSTGELFF. Here the CDR3 DNA reads TGTGCCAGCAGATACGGACTAGGACAGTCCACCGGGGAGCTGTTTTTT.

This sequence joins TRBV6-2 or TRBV6-3 and TRBJ2-1; D is tentatively TRBD1 or TRBD2 (5 bases each). The V gene's germline CDR1 is MNHEY and CDR2 SVGEGT. The CDR3 is 16 amino acids. V was cut by 6 bases and J by 6 bases, with 21 bases left in between. Written as DNA, the CDR3 is TGTGCCAGCAGCCCCCAACGGGGACCGAATTCCAATGAGCAGTTCTTC. Protein sequence: CASSPQRGPNSNEQFF.

The gene calls are TRBV20-1 and TRBJ1-5; maybe TRBD1 (6 bases). This CDR3 has 12 amino acids. Trimming removed 5 bases from V and 7 bases from J, with 12 bases in between. CDR1 DFQATT and CDR2 SNEGSKA come from the germline V gene (reference sequence). In DNA form, the CDR3 reads TGCAGTGCTTCCCTACAGGGACAGCCCCAGCATTTT. It specifies CSASLQGQPQHF.

The chain is built from TRBV28 and TRBJ2-1; perhaps TRBD1 as D (7 bases). The CDR3 spans 14 residues. V was trimmed by 3 bases and J by 7 bases, leaving 13 bases between them. CDR1 MDHEN and CDR2 SYDVKM come from the germline V gene. CDR3 loop: CASSLPGGLNEQFF. The DNA of the CDR3 is TGTGCCAGCAGTTTGCCAGGGGGGTTGAATGAGCAGTTCTTC.

The chain recombines TRBV28 with TRBJ1-4; D gene unclear. Per germline, CDR1 MDHEN and CDR2 SYDVKM. Trimming left V 8 bases short and J 8 bases short, with 15 bases between. The CDR3 is 13 amino acids. CDR3 DNA sequence: TGTGCCAGCGGCGGTTCTACGAGGGAAAAACTGTTTTTT. Translated, it gives CASGGSTREKLFF.